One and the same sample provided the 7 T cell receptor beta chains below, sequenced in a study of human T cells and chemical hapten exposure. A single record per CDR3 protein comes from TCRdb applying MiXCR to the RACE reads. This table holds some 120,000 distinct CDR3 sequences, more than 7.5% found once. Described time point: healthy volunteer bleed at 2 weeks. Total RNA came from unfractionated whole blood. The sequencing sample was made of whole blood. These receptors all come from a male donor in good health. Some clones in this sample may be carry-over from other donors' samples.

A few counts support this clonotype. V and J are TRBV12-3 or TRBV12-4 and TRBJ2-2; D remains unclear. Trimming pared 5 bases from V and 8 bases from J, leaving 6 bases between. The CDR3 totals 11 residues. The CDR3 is CASSVAGELFF. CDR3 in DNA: TGTGCCAGCAGTGTGGCAGGGGAGCTGTTTTTT.

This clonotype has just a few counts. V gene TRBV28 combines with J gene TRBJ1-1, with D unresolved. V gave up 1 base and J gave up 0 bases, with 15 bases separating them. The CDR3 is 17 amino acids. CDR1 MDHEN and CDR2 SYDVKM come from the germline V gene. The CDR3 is CASSLFAPVRMNTEAFF. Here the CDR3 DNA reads TGTGCCAGCAGTTTATTTGCCCCGGTGAGGATGAACACTGAAGCTTTCTTT. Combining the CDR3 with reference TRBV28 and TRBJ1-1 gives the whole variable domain DVKVTQSSRYLVKRTGEKVFLECVQDMDHENMFWYRQDPGLGLRLIYFSYDVKMKEKGDIPEGYSVSREKKERFSLILESASTNQTSMYLCASSLFAPVRMNTEAFFGQGTRLTVV.

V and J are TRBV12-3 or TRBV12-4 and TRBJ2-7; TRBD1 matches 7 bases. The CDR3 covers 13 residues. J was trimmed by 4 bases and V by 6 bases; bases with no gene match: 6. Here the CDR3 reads CASSRQGFYEQYF. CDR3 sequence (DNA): TGTGCCAGCAGCAGACAGGGTTTTTACGAGCAGTACTTC.

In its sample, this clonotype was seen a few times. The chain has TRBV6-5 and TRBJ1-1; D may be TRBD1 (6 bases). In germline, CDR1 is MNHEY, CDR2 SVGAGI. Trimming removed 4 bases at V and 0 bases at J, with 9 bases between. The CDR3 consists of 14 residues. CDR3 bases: TGTGCCAGCAGTTCCAGGGGCATGAACACTGAAGCTTTCTTT. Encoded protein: CASSSRGMNTEAFF.

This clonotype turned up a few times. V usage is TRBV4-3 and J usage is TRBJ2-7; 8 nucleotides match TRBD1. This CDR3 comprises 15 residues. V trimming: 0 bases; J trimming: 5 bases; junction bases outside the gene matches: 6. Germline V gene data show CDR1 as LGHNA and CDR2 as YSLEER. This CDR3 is CASSQEAGGINEQYF. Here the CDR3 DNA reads TGCGCCAGCAGCCAAGAGGCAGGGGGCATCAACGAGCAGTACTTC.

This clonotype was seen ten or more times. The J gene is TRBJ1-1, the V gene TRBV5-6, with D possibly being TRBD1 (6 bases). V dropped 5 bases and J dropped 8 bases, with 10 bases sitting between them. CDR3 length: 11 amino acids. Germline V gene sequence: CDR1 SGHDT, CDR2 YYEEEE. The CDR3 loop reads CASRKDREAFF. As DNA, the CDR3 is TGTGCCAGCAGAAAAGACAGGGAAGCTTTCTTT.

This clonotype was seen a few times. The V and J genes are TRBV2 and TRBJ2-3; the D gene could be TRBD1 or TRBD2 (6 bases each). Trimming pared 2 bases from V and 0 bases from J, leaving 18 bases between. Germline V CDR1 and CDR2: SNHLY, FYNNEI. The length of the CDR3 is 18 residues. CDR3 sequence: CASSEQQDGGGSTDTQYF. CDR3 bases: TGTGCCAGCAGTGAACAACAGGACGGGGGCGGTAGCACAGATACGCAGTATTTT.